The following is a TCR beta chain sequence with its context. Its antigen remains undetermined. One base away there is no much larger clone; base qualities are not given. These data belong to a study of T cells in localized non-small cell lung cancer (dated by TCRdb to the early 2020s). At the level of the whole study: T cell repertoires of 200 to 300 early-stage NSCLC patients were analyzed, with tumors being compared against uninvolved tumor-adjacent lungs. The mean age of the NSCLC patients was less than 70 years, with 120 to 150 men and around 99 women. The cohort consisted of around 250 treatment-naive NSCLC patients whose localized lung tumors had been resected. Overall results and qualifications from the work: A median of around 50 of the top 100 tumor clones were detected in paired uninvolved adjacent lung, and around 27 of these tumor clones were also found among the top 100 clones of the paired uninvolved adjacent lung. Higher blood T cell density associated with longer overall survival, while higher adjacent-lung clonality associated with shorter survival. Because the study design was exploratory, TCR variables were selected using unadjusted p-values without false-discovery rate correction. Uninvolved tumor-adjacent lung showed the highest T cell clonality, higher than tumor, which suggests more focused antigenic responses in the uninvolved tumor-adjacent lung. Because multi-region sequencing of the tumors was not done, intratumor heterogeneity could not be ruled out.

At diagnosis, peripheral blood, uninvolved tumor-adjacent lung and tumor were collected and stored as a combination of fresh-frozen and FFPE material. For TCR repertoire profiling, blood samples were analyzed as peripheral blood mononuclear cells. The immunoSEQ Assay was used to sequence TCR beta CDR3 regions from DNA. The source study handled its data this way. To compute T cell density, TCR beta template counts were normalized to usable DNA, which was estimated by amplifying housekeeping genes. Richness was estimated using the preseqR package, with extrapolation to 400,000 templates for PBMC samples and to 120,000 templates for tissue samples. Clonality was defined as one minus Pielou's evenness. Differential abundance testing on productive amino-acid clonotypes, with a minimum total count of 5 and an alpha of 0.1, was used to identify tissue-enriched TCRs. The Jaccard Index and the Morisita Overlap Index were used to quantify repertoire overlap between compartments. TCR beta CDR3s were clustered by GLIPH together with public tetramer-defined viral CDR3s, and at least three viral sequences plus V-gene enrichment were required for viral motifs. TCRdb stores this immuneACCESS table with in-frame sequences only. Part of the clones is absent; in the studies checked, under half of the shortfall reflects unresolved V genes, and no reason is known for the rest. D and trimming were read from the DNA, whereas the V and J calls and clone size are those reported in that table. Here the sample has 20,000 to 30,000 clones; 90% to 95% occur a single time. The top ten clones comprise approximately 2.9% of the sample.

Trimming costs V 4 bases and J 7 bases, and their ends lie 17 bases apart. Inclusive of the bounding cysteine and phenylalanine, the CDR3 is 14 residues long. This entry keeps only the CDR3 DNA: 42 bases, framed from base 1. For CDR1 and CDR2, the germline V gene (reference sequence) lists SEHNR and FQNEAQ. The sequenced sample was peripheral blood, obtained before any cancer treatment. This clonotype originated in a woman aged 35-75 years with stage I lung adenocarcinoma. This chain joins TRBV7-9 to TRBJ2-7, and the D gene may be TRBD2, 5 bases matching. The DNA sequence reads TGTGCCAGCAGCTCCGCCGGACTGTCTCGGGAGCAGTACTTC. Its protein product is CASSSAGLSREQYF.